This T cell receptor (beta chain) was identified in a study of blood T cell repertoires in COVID-19. This table comes from immunoSEQ multiplex PCR, and its TCRdb copy is limited to in-frame clones, with some not included. The table includes roughly 190,000 clones, roughly 90% detected once. Germline CDR1 reads LGHNA; CDR2 reads YSLEER. The CDR3 extends over 19 amino acids. The ends were cut back, 0 bases at V and 0 bases at J, with 15 bases in the middle. V is TRBV4-3 and J is TRBJ1-6; weak D call: TRBD1 (5 bases). Sequencing input: peripheral blood. This clonotype was sampled from a woman aged 55 to 70 with COVID-19, enrolled during active disease. The CDR3 reads CASSQERVGGSSYNSPLHF. The CDR3 nucleotides read TGCGCCAGCAGCCAAGAAAGGGTGGGGGGGAGCTCCTATAATTCACCCCTCCACTTT.